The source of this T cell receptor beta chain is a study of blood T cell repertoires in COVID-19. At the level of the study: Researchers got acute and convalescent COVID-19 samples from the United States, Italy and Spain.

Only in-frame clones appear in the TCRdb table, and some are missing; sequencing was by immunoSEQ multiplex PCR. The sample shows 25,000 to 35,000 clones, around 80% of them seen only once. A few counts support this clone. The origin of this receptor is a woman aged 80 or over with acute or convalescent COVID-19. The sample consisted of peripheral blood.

The CDR3 DNA reads TGTGCCAGCAGCCAAGATTTCCTAGCGGCTTCCTACGAGCAGTACTTC. It translates to CASSQDFLAASYEQYF. This chain joins TRBV4-2 and TRBJ2-7, with 7 bases identical to TRBD2. Germline lookup yields CDR1 LGHNA and CDR2 YNFKEQ. Trimming took 0 bases from V and 1 from J; bases not matched to a gene: 6. CDR3 length: 16 amino acids.